These 14 T cell receptor beta chains were all obtained from the same sample, sequenced in a study of identical twins. Each CDR3 protein gets one entry after TCRdb re-called the 5' RACE reads with MiXCR. The data hold some 600,000 distinct CDR3 sequences, with 7.1% observed a single time. The same specimen was also included in a second study, on yellow fever vaccine responses in identical twins.

The sequenced material came from PBMCs. These TCRs come from a woman aged 18-29 years in good health.

In this sample, this clonotype turned up many times. The chain couples TRBV5-1 to TRBJ2-2; TRBD2 aligns across 8 bases. The V gene end was trimmed by 4 bases and the J gene end by 0 bases; junction bases not matched to a gene: 2. This CDR3 has 15 amino acids. Germline-derived CDR1 and CDR2 are SGHRS and YFSETQ. In DNA form, the CDR3 reads TGCGCCAGCAGCGTGACTAGCGCGAACACCGGGGAGCTGTTTTTT. Its translation is CASSVTSANTGELFF.

The sample holds a few counts of this clonotype. The chain joins TRBV15 to TRBJ2-1, with 12 bases matching TRBD2. This CDR3 is 17 amino acids long. V lost 5 bases, J lost 4 bases, and 9 bases stayed unmatched. CDR1 LNHNV and CDR2 YYDKDF come from the germline V gene (reference sequence). CDR3 in DNA: TGTGCCACCAGCCCTACACTAGCGGGGGGACGTTACAATGAGCAGTTCTTC. Amino acid sequence: CATSPTLAGGRYNEQFF.

This clonotype was recorded at least ten times. CDR3 sequence: CASSLGQTTNEKLFF. Here the CDR3 DNA reads TGTGCCAGCAGCCTAGGACAGACAACTAATGAAAAACTGTTTTTT. V gene TRBV12-3 or TRBV12-4 combines with J gene TRBJ1-4, with D perhaps TRBD1 (6 bases). This CDR3 has 15 amino acids. V was clipped by 6 bases and J by 0 bases, with 11 bases between them.

The rearrangement links TRBV10-3 to TRBJ1-2; D gene uncertain. The germline V gene encodes CDR1 ENHRY and CDR2 SYGVKD. Deletions cut 2 bases from V and 6 bases from J, with 19 bases between. CDR3 length: 16 amino acids. CDR3 region: CAISEREGMDVDGYTF. In DNA, the CDR3 is TGTGCCATCAGTGAGCGGGAGGGTATGGACGTTGATGGCTACACCTTC.

This clonotype occurred many times. The chain links TRBV29-1 to TRBJ2-1, with D possibly matching TRBD2 (5 bases). CDR3 size: 12 residues. V shed 5 bases and J shed 6 bases, with 11 bases lying between them. Germline V gene lookup returns CDR1 SQVTM and CDR2 ANQGSEA. DNA for the CDR3: TGCAGCGTTAAGGTACTAGGCAATGAGCAGTTCTTC. Encoded protein: CSVKVLGNEQFF.

The V call is TRBV20-1, the J call TRBJ2-1; 8 bases map to TRBD2. V lost 1 base to trimming and J lost 1 base; unmatched junction nucleotides: 6. The CDR3 consists of 16 residues. CDR1 and CDR2 from the germline V gene are DFQATT and SNEGSKA (reference sequence). The CDR3 sequence is CSARVMTSVSYNEQFF. DNA for the CDR3: TGCAGTGCTAGAGTAATGACTAGCGTATCCTACAATGAGCAGTTCTTC.

This clonotype was seen ten or more times. The rearrangement uses TRBV7-9 and TRBJ1-1; 7 bases agree with TRBD1. The germline V gene encodes CDR1 SEHNR and CDR2 FQNEAQ (reference sequence). V shed 5 bases and J 5 bases; nucleotides not matched to a gene: 11. The CDR3 extends over 15 amino acids. The CDR3 nucleotides read TGTGCCAGCAGCGGACAGGACAGTTGGAAGACTGAAGCTTTCTTT. Its translation: CASSGQDSWKTEAFF.

This clonotype turned up a few times. The rearrangement uses TRBV20-1 and TRBJ2-2; the D call may be TRBD1 or TRBD2 (6 bases each). Germline CDR1 reads DFQATT; CDR2 reads SNEGSKA (reference sequence). The V and J ends lost 0 bases and 5 bases respectively, with 31 bases between them. This CDR3 is built from 21 residues. Here the CDR3 reads CSARDRGFNHGGRVGTGELFF. CDR3 nucleotide sequence: TGCAGTGCTAGAGATCGTGGCTTTAACCACGGGGGCAGGGTTGGTACCGGGGAGCTGTTTTTT.

This clonotype occurred a few times. The chain links TRBV12-3 or TRBV12-4 to TRBJ1-2, with D possibly matching TRBD1 (6 bases). V lost 7 bases, J lost 2 bases, and 11 bases lay in between. The CDR3 runs to 13 residues. In DNA form, the CDR3 reads TGTGCCAGCAATTTCGGACAGAACTATGGCTACACCTTC. The encoded protein is CASNFGQNYGYTF.

This sequence joins TRBV29-1 and TRBJ2-7; 11 bases match TRBD1. Germline V gene lookup returns CDR1 SQVTM and CDR2 ANQGSEA. The trim removed 7 bases at V and 3 bases at J, leaving 8 bases unmatched. The CDR3 is 14 amino acids. As DNA, the CDR3 is TGCAGCGCCGAAGAGGGGACAGGGGGCTACGAGCAGTACTTC. Translated, it gives CSAEEGTGGYEQYF.

This clonotype occurred many times. V and J are TRBV6-4 and TRBJ1-1, with TRBD1 matching over 7 bases. The trim removed 6 bases at V and 4 bases at J, leaving 5 bases unmatched. The CDR3 consists of 13 residues. Per germline, CDR1 MRHNA and CDR2 SNTAGT. The CDR3 sequence: CASSTGDFTEAFF. The CDR3 DNA reads TGTGCCAGCAGCACAGGGGATTTCACTGAAGCTTTCTTT.

The gene calls are TRBV12-3 or TRBV12-4 and TRBJ2-1; D is perhaps TRBD1 or TRBD2 (6 bases each). This CDR3 has 15 amino acids. Trimming took 5 bases from V and 5 from J, leaving 16 bases between them. Written as DNA, the CDR3 is TGTGCCAGCAGTCCTCGCGGGACATTGAACAATGAGCAGTTCTTC. As protein: CASSPRGTLNNEQFF.

The rearrangement joins TRBV10-3 to TRBJ2-2; D ambiguous. Trimming removed 0 bases from V and 4 bases from J, with 9 bases in between. The CDR3 runs to 15 residues. The germline V gene has CDR1 ENHRY and CDR2 SYGVKD. In DNA form, the CDR3 reads TGTGCCATCAGTGAGTCGGTAGGCCCCACCGGGGAGCTGTTTTTT. Its translation: CAISESVGPTGELFF.

V and J are TRBV12-3 or TRBV12-4 and TRBJ2-3, with D possibly matching TRBD2 (5 bases). This CDR3 spans 16 amino acids. Trimming left V 6 bases short and J 2 bases short, with 18 bases between. The CDR3 protein is CASSFRTEGPTDTQYF. In nucleotides, the CDR3 is TGTGCCAGCAGCTTTAGGACCGAGGGTCCCACAGATACGCAGTATTTT.